This T cell receptor (beta chain) was profiled in a study of cytomegalovirus exposure and HLA in healthy donors. Overall study findings and caveats: Later analysis associated a missense DCLRE1C variant with TCR beta V- and J-gene trimming.

This CDR3 is built from 14 residues. Germline CDR1 and CDR2: MNHEY and SVGAGI. Trimming pared 0 bases from V and 4 bases from J, leaving 7 bases between. As concerns this clone: The antigen is unknown.

The primer mix had 60 Vbeta and 13 Jbeta primers. Clones were sequenced by immunoSEQ multiplex PCR, and TCRdb holds only the in-frame ones, with some missing. The sample shows some 130,000 clones, about 80% of them seen only once. The origin of this receptor is a man aged 30 to 39 in good health. What was sequenced was PBMCs. The chain uses TRBV6-5 and TRBJ2-1, with D unresolved. The CDR3 reads CASSYSIVYNEQFF. The CDR3, as DNA: TGTGCCAGCAGTTACTCGATAGTTTACAATGAGCAGTTCTTC.